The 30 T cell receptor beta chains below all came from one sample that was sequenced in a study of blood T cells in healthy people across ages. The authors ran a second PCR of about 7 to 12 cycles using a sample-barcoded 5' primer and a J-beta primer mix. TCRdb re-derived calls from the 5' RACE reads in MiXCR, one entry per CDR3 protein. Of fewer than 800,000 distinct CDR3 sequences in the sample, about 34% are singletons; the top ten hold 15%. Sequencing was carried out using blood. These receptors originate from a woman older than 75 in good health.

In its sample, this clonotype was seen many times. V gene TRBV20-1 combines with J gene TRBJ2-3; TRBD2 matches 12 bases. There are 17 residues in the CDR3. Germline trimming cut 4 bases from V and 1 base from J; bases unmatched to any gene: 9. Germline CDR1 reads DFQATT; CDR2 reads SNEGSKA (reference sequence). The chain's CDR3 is CSANPSGGAGRTDTQYF. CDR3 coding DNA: TGCAGTGCTAATCCTAGCGGGGGGGCCGGGCGCACAGATACGCAGTATTTT.

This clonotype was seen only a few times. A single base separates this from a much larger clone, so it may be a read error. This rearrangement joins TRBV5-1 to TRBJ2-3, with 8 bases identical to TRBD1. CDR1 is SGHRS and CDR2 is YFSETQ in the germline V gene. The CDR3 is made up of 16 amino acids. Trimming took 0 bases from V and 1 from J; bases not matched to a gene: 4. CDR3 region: CASSLAVTGGTDTQYF. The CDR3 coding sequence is TGCGCCAGCAGCTTGGCCGTGACAGGGGGCACAGATACGCAGTATTTT.

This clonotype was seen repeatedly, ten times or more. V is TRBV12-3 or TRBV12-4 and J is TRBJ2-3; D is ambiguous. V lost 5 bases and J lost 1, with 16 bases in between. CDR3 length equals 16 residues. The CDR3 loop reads CASSPTVSAGTDTQYF. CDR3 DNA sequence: TGTGCCAGCAGTCCAACTGTGAGCGCTGGCACAGATACGCAGTATTTT.

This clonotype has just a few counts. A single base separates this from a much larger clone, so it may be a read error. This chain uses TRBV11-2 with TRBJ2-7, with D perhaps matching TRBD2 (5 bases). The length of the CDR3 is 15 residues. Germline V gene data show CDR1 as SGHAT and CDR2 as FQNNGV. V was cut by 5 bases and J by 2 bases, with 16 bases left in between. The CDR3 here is CASSLFWGETYEQYF. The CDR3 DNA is TGTGCCAGCAGCCTCTTCTGGGGAGAGACCTACGAGCAGTACTTC.

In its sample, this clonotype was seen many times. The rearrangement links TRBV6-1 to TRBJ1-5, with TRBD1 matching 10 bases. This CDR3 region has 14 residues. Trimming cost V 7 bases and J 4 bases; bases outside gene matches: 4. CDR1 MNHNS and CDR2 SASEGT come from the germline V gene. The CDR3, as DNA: TGTGCCAGCACCTGGGACAGGGGAAATCAGCCCCAGCATTTT. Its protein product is CASTWDRGNQPQHF.

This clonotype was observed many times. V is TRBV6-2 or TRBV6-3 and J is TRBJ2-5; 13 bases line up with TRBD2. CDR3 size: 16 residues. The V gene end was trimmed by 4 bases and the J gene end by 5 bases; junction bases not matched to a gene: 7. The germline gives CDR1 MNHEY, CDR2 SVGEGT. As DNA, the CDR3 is TGTGCCAGCAGTTCGGGACTAGCGGGGACCGCGGAGACCCAGTACTTC. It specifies CASSSGLAGTAETQYF.

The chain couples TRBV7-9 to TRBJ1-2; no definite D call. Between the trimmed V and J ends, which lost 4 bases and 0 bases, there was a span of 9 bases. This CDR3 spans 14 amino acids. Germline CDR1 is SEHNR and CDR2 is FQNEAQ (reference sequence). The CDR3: CASSWESSNYGYTF. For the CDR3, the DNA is TGTGCCAGCAGCTGGGAATCCTCTAACTATGGCTACACCTTC.

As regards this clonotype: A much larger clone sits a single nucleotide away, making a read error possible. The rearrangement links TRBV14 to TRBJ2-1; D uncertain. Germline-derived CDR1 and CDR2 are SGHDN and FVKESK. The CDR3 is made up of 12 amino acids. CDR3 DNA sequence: TGTGCCAGCGGCCAAGATAGGGTTGTGCAGTTCTTC. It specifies CASGQDRVVQFF.

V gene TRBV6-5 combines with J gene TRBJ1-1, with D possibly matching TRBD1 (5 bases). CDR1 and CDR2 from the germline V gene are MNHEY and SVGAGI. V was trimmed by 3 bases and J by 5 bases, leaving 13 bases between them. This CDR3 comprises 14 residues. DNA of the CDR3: TGTGCCAGCAGTTATTTAGGGGCTGGGACTGAAGCTTTCTTT. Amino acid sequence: CASSYLGAGTEAFF.

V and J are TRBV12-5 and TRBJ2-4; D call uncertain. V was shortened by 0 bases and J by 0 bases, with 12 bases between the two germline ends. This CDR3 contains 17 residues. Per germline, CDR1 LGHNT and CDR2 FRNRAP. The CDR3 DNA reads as TGTGCTAGTGGTTTGGTACAAGGCCAGCCAGCCAAAAACATTCAGTACTTC. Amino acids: CASGLVQGQPAKNIQYF. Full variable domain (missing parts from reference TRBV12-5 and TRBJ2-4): DARVTQTPRHKVTEMGQEVTMRCQPILGHNTVFWYRQTMMQGLELLAYFRNRAPLDDSGMPKDRFSAEMPDATLATLKIQPSEPRDSAVYFCASGLVQGQPAKNIQYFGAGTRLSVL.

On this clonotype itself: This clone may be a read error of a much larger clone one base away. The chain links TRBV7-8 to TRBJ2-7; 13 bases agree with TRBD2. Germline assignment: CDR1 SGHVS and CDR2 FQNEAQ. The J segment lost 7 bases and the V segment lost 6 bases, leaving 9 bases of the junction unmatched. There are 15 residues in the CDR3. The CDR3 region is CASSLLAGGGSEQYF. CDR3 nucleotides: TGTGCCAGCAGTCTACTAGCGGGGGGGGGAAGTGAGCAGTACTTC. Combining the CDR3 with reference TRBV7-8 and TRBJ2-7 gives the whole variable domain GAGVSQSPRYKVAKRGQDVALRCDPISGHVSLFWYQQALGQGPEFLTYFQNEAQLDKSGLPSDRFFAERPEGSVSTLKIQRTQQEDSAVYLCASSLLAGGGSEQYFGPGTRLTVT.

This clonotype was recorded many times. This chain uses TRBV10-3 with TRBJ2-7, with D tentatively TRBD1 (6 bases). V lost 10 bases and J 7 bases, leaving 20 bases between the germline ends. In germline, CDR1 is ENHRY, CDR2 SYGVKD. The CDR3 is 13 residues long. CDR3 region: CATLTDRSREQYF. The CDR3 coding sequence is TGTGCCACACTGACTGACAGGTCCCGGGAGCAGTACTTC.

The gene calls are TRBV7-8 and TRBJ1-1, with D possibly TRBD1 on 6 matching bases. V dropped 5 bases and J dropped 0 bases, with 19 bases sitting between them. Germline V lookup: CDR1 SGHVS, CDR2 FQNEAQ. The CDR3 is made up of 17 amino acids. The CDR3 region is CASSVRGGGSMNTEAFF. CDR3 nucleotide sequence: TGTGCCAGCAGCGTCAGGGGAGGCGGTTCTATGAACACTGAAGCTTTCTTT. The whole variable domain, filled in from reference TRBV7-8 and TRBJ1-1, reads GAGVSQSPRYKVAKRGQDVALRCDPISGHVSLFWYQQALGQGPEFLTYFQNEAQLDKSGLPSDRFFAERPEGSVSTLKIQRTQQEDSAVYLCASSVRGGGSMNTEAFFGQGTRLTVV.

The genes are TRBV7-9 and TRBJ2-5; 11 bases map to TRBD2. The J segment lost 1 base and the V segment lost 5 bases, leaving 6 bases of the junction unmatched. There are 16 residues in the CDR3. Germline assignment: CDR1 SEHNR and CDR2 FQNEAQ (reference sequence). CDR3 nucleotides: TGTGCCAGCAGCCCAGAGACTAGCGGGGCCCAAGAGACCCAGTACTTC. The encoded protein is CASSPETSGAQETQYF.

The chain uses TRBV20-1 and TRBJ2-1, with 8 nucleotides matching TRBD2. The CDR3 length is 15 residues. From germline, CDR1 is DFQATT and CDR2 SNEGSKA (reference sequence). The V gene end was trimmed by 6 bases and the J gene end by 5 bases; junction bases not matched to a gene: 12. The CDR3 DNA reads TGCAGTGCCGAATTAGCGGGATTGGGGGACAATGAGCAGTTCTTC. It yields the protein CSAELAGLGDNEQFF.

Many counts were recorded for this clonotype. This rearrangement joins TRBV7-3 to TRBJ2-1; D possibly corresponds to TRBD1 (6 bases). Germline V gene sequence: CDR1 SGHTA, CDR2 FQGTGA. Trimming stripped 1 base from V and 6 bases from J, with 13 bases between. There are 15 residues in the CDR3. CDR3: CASSLIGGNSNEQFF. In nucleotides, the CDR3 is TGTGCCAGCAGCTTAATAGGGGGAAATAGCAATGAGCAGTTCTTC.

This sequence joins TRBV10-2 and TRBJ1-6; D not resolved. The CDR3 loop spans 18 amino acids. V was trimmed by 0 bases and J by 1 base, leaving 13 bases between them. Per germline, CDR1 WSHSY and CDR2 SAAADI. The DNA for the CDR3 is TGCGCCAGCAGTGAGTCAGTGGCAGGTCCGTCCTATAATTCACCCCTCCACTTT. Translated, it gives CASSESVAGPSYNSPLHF.

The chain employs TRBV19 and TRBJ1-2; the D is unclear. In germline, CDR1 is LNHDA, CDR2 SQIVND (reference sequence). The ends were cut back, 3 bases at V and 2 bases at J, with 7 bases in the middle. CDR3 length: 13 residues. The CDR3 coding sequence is TGTGCCAGTAGTATTGAACAGAACTATGGCTACACCTTC. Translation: CASSIEQNYGYTF.

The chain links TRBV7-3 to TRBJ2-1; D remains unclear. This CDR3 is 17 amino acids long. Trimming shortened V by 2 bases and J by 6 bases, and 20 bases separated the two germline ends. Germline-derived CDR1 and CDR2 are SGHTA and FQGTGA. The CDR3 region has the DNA TGTGCCAGCAGCTTAGGTTTGGGCGCTAAAGGTGGCAATGAGCAGTTCTTC. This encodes CASSLGLGAKGGNEQFF.

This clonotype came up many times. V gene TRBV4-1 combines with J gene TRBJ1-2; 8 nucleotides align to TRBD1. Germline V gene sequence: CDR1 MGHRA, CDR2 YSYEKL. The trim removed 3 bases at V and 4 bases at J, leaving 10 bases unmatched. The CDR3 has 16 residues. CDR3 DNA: TGCGCCAGCAGCCACAATACCAGGGGGCTCGGCTATGGCTACACCTTC. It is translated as CASSHNTRGLGYGYTF.

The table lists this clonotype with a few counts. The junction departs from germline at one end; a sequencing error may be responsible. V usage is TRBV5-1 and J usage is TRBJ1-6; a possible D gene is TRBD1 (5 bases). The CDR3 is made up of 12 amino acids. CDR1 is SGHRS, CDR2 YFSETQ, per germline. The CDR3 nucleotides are TGCGCCAGCAGCCCCGGGGGATCACCCCGCCACTTT. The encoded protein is CASSPGGSPRHF.

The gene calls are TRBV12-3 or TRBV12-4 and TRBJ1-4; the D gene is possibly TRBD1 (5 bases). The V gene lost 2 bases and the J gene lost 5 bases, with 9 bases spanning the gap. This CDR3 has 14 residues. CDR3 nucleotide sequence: TGTGCCAGCAGTTTACACAGGAACAATGAAAAACTGTTTTTT. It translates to CASSLHRNNEKLFF.

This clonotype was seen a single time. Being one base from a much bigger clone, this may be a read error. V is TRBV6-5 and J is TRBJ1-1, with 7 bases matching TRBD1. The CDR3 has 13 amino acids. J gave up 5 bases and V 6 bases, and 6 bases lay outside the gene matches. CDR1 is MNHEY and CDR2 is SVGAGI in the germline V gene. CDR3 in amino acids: CASRHNRGTEAFF. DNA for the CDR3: TGTGCCAGCAGGCATAACAGGGGTACTGAAGCTTTCTTT.

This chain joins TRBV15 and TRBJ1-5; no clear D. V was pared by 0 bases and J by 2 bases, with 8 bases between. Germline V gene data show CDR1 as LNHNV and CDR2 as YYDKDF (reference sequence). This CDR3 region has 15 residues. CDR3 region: CATSRDRSGNQPQHF. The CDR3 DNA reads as TGTGCCACCAGCAGAGACCGGTCGGGCAATCAGCCCCAGCATTTT.

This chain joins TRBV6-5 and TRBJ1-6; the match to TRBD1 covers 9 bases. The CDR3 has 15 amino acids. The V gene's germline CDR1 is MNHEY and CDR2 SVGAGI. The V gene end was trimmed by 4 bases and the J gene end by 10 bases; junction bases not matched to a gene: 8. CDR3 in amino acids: CASSWGQGFRSPLHF. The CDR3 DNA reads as TGTGCCAGCAGTTGGGGACAGGGTTTCAGGTCACCCCTCCACTTT.

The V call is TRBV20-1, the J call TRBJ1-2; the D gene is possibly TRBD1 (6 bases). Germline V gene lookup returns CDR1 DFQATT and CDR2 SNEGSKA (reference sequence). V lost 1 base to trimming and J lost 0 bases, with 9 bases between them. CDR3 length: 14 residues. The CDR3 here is CSARVQGTNYGYTF. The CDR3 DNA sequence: TGCAGTGCTAGAGTGCAGGGGACTAACTATGGCTACACCTTC.

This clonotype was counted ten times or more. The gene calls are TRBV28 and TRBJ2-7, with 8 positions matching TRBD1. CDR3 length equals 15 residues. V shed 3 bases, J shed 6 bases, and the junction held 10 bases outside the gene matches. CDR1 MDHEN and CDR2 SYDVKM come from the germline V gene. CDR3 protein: CASSLAGGGKAEQYF. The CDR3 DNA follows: TGTGCCAGCAGTTTGGCAGGGGGCGGTAAGGCCGAGCAGTACTTC.

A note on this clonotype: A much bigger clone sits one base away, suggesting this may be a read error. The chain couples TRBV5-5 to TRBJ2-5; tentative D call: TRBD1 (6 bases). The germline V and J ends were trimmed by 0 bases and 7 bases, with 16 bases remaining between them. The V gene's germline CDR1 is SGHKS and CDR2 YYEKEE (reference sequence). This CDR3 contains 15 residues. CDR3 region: CASSLGDTPGGTQYF. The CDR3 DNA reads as TGTGCCAGCAGCTTGGGGGACACCCCTGGGGGGACCCAGTACTTC.

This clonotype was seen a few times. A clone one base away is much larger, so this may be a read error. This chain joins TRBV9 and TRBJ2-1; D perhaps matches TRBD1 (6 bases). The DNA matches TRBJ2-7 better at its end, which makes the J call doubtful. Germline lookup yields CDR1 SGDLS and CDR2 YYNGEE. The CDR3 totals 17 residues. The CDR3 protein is CASSAYGTPSSYNEQYF. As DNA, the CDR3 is TGTGCCAGCAGCGCCTACGGGACACCAAGCTCCTACAATGAGCAGTACTTC.

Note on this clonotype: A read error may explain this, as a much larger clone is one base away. CDR3 DNA sequence: TGTGTCAGCAGACAAACCGGGACTAGGGGGAATGAGCAGTTCTTC. Its protein product is CVSRQTGTRGNEQFF. The chain uses TRBV6-2 or TRBV6-3 and TRBJ2-1; TRBD2 matches at 8 bases. Germline V gene sequence: CDR1 MNHEY, CDR2 SVGEGT. This CDR3 has 15 amino acids.